This TCR beta chain is drawn from a study of vaccination and CD4 T cells after COVID-19. The study sequenced cultured CD4+ T cell DNA using the Oncomine TCR Beta short-read assay. TCRdb recomputed calls from the PCR reads with MiXCR, one row per CDR3 protein. Among about 24,000 distinct CDR3 sequences listed, 40% to 55% were seen once. The V end lost 6 bases, the J end lost 10 bases, and 25 bases lay between the germline ends. The CDR3 is made up of 15 amino acids. CDR1 and CDR2 (germline): DFQATT, SNEGSKA (reference sequence). Time point reported: late sampling 161 to 241 days after vaccination in a few convalescent patients. Treatment reported: approximately 10-day PBMC culture with coronavirus spike peptide pools or control peptides (ViraFEST assay). Details on this clonotype: Its antigen remains unidentified.

The rearrangement uses TRBV20-1 and TRBJ2-1; TRBD1 or TRBD2 may be the D gene (5 bases each). The sequences come from CD4+ T cells from blood, cultured in vitro, collected about 7 months after SARS-CoV-2 vaccination. This sequence originates from a human donor who had recovered from COVID-19. The CDR3 nucleotides are TGCAGTGCCGCAGCTGACGAGGGGTACAAGGTGGAGCAGTTCTTC. Its protein product is CSAAADEGYKVEQFF.